This T cell receptor beta chain was identified during a study of post-analysis software for immune sequencing data. Comment on this clonotype: The antigen remains undetermined.

Study-level findings and limits: Included in a set of five TRBV segments more frequent in patients than controls were TRBV5-6, TRBV5-1 and TRBV20-1.

From germline, CDR1 is DFQATT and CDR2 SNEGSKA (reference sequence). The V gene end was trimmed by 6 bases and the J gene end by 4 bases; junction bases not matched to a gene: 4. The CDR3 runs to 13 residues. The library was made from cDNA and included unique molecular identifiers. TCRdb used MiXCR to reprocess the PCR reads, holding one entry per CDR3 protein. In the table there are about 260,000 distinct CDR3 sequences, 36% of which are singletons. This chain uses TRBV20-1 with TRBJ1-1, with TRBD1 identical over 11 bases. The sequence derives from a girl between 10 and 17 years old with multiple sclerosis. Source material: blood. For the CDR3, the DNA is TGCAGTGCCCCGGGACAGGGGGTCACTGAAGCTTTCTTT. Encoded protein: CSAPGQGVTEAFF.